This record concerns one T cell receptor (beta chain) sequence. The germline V gene encodes CDR1 SEHNR and CDR2 FQNEAQ (reference sequence). Trimming stripped 1 base from V and 0 bases from J, with 10 bases between. CDR3 length: 15 amino acids. These data belong to a study of shared clonotypes between healthy human individuals. Negatively enriched CD4+ T cells were divided by CD45RA into naive and memory. The authors loaded about 0.2 ug DNA, about 30,000 T cell genomes, into sorted-subset replicate PCRs. Only in-frame clones appear in the TCRdb table, and some are missing; sequencing was by immunoSEQ multiplex PCR. The data show hundreds of thousands of clones, around 73% seen once.

The V and J genes are TRBV7-9 and TRBJ2-7; D gene uncertain. Sequences were obtained from memory CD4+ T cells sorted from blood. Subset: CD45RA-negative fraction. The sequence was obtained from a woman aged 25 to 39 in good health. The CDR3 bases are TGTGCCAGCAGCTTAGGGGTAGCTCGCTCCTACGAGCAGTACTTC. This encodes CASSLGVARSYEQYF.